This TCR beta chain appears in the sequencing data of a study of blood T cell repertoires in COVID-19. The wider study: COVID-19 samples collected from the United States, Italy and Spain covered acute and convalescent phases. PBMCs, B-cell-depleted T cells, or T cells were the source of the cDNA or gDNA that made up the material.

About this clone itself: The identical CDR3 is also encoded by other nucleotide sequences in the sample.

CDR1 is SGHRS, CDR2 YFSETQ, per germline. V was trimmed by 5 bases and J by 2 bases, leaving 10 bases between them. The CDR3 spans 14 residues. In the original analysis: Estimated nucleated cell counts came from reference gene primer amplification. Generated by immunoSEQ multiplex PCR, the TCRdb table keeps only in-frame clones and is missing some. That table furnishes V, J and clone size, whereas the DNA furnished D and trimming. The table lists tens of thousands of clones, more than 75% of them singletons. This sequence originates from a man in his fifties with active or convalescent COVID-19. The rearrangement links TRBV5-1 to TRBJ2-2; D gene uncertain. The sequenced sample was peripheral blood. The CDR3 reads CASRVTLNTGELFF. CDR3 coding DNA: TGCGCCAGCAGGGTGACTCTAAACACCGGGGAGCTGTTTTTT.